This entry describes one T cell receptor beta chain. Its antigen is still unknown. Per-base qualities were not stored, and no clone one base away is much larger. The sample belongs to a study of shared clonotypes between healthy human individuals (dated by TCRdb to about 2020). Looking at the study overall: The cohort included three men and a couple of women between 18 and 49 years of age. To estimate repertoire size and how much clonotypes are shared between individuals, the study performed deep sequencing of blood TCR repertoires from five healthy adults. For each donor, CD4 naive and CD4 memory were each given three plates, CD8 naive was given two plates, and CD8 memory was given one plate. Different laboratories and diverse techniques were used to prepare libraries and sequence TCR repertoires, to increase sequencing depth and limit assay-specific biases. Leukapheresis yielded between about 0.85 and 10 billion PBMCs per donor. Broader findings and caveats from the paper: Because the study included a small number of donors, the genetic and exposure-history diversity represented was limited. Estimated clonotype richness was generally larger for naive than for memory subsets. Pairwise subsampling led to the expectation that sequencing depth would affect the degree of clonotype sharing among donors. Sampling was restricted to blood, and TCR repertoires in tissues likely differ from the TCR repertoires found in blood. Rarefaction of sorted-subset datasets indicated incomplete sequencing despite the large sequencing depth. Clonotypes shared by all four sorted-subset donors showed higher generation probabilities than non-shared clonotypes. About 5% of naive CD4, 3.5% of naive CD8, 2.3% of memory CD4, and about 0.4% of memory CD8 clonotypes were shared across a few donors.

Inclusive of the bounding cysteine and phenylalanine, the CDR3 is 17 residues long. Left in the record is the CDR3 DNA by itself, 51 bases read in frame from the first base. Trimming leaves V shorter by 0 bases and J shorter by 0 bases, with the junction holding 6 bases beyond the gene matches. CDR1 LGHNA and CDR2 YSLEER were looked up in the germline V gene. CD8 naive samples were obtained by positive selection for CCR7 among CD45RO-negative cells, yielding a CD45RA+CCR7+ population from which TemRA cells were excluded. The donors were healthy, HIV-negative adults who had no recently reported acute infections or vaccinations. Every donor was a Caucasian adult residing in Nashville, Tennessee, USA. Blood was obtained by leukapheresis, after which PBMCs were separated by Ficoll-Histopaque density gradient centrifugation and cryopreserved in liquid nitrogen vapor phase. Purity and quantity of every magnetically sorted T cell population were checked by analytical flow cytometry. From each sorted fraction, genomic DNA was isolated and quantified by UV absorbance on a Nanodrop 2000c.

Using the deep immunoSEQ assay, TCR CDR3 regions were amplified from genomic DNA by multiplex PCR. Extracted genomic DNA from each cell subset was distributed evenly across all wells of several immunoSEQ 96-well plates, and each plate was treated as a replicate. For sorted subsets, roughly 200 ng of genomic DNA, equivalent to about 30,000 T cell genomes, went into each replicate PCR. The purified libraries were quantified using a Qubit 3.0 fluorometer, sized with a Bioanalyzer 2100, and then quantified again using the KAPA Library Quantification kit. A separate single-read 150-cycle Illumina NextSeq 550 flow cell was used to sequence each immunoSEQ 96-well plate. The authors' pipeline ran thus. The immunoSEQ output contained only junctional sequences without quality scores, so filtering could not match that applied to full-length reads. To assign V/J genes and CDR3, sequences were annotated against IMGT germline references using PyIR, a Python wrapper for IgBLAST v1.9. Reads were removed for weak V/J assignments (E-value above 1e-6), missing CDR3, stop codons, out-of-frame junctions, or ambiguous translated residues. V3J clonotypes were defined as sequences sharing the same inferred V gene, J gene, and CDR3 amino acid sequence. Percentage overlap between repertoires was computed as shared unique clonotypes divided by the size of the smaller repertoire. Three approaches were used to assess repertoire richness: RTK rarefaction, the Chao1 estimator, and Recon v2.1 estimates of unobserved clonotypes. Generation probabilities were computed with OLGA for all TCRbeta clonotypes obtained by the gDNA method from a few donors. TCRdb provides this immuneACCESS table in a form limited to in-frame rearrangements. Some clones are lacking; in checked studies, under half of them reflect an unresolved V gene, and why the rest are absent is not known. D and trimming come from the DNA, and the V and J calls and clone size come from that table. Counted in this sample were about 2 million clones; around 96% of them appeared once. The ten largest clonotypes hold around 1.2% of the sample.

The sequence is built from TRBV4-3 and TRBJ2-3; 7 central bases correspond to TRBD2. Sequencing was done on a sample of naive CD8+ T cells sorted from blood. Per the publication, the cell subset or site label means: CD45RA+CCR7+. The sequence derives from a man between 18 and 29 years old in good health. Here is the DNA: TGCGCCAGCAGCCAAGATCCCCTAGCGGAGAGCACAGATACGCAGTATTTT. It specifies CASSQDPLAESTDTQYF.